This passage covers 6 T cell receptor beta chains from one sample sequenced in a study of cytotoxic CD8 clonotypes in ibrutinib-treated CLL. The table came from immunoSEQ multiplex PCR; TCRdb's copy has only in-frame clones and leaves some out. The sample yields hundreds of thousands of clones, 70% seen once. This material consisted of PBMCs, taken after 24 months of ibrutinib treatment. The receptors stem from a human donor with chronic lymphocytic leukemia.

The genes are TRBV5-6 and TRBJ2-1; 10 bases are shared with TRBD1. Losses at the gene ends were 3 bases for V and 8 bases for J; bases not matched to a gene: 11. The CDR3 is 16 residues long. The germline CDR1 and CDR2 sequences are SGHDT and YYEEEE. The CDR3 nucleotides read TGTGCCAGCAGCTCGATCCCCCAGGACAGGGGGTATGAGCAGTTCTTC. Translation: CASSSIPQDRGYEQFF.

The chain links TRBV18 to TRBJ2-7; D unclear. The germline gives CDR1 KGHSH, CDR2 LQKENI. Trimming took 2 bases from V and 6 from J, leaving 11 bases between them. This CDR3 spans 13 amino acids. The CDR3 is CASSPTGISEQYF. The CDR3 region has the DNA TGTGCCAGCTCACCAACGGGCATTAGCGAGCAGTACTTC.

The chain recombines TRBV11-2 with TRBJ2-1; D is unresolved. Germline assignment: CDR1 SGHAT and CDR2 FQNNGV. Trimming stripped 8 bases from V and 9 bases from J, with 14 bases between. The CDR3 has 12 amino acids. In DNA, the CDR3 is TGTGCCAGCGATACTTCCTGGGGTGAGCAGTTCTTC. It translates to CASDTSWGEQFF.

Written as DNA, the CDR3 is TGTGCCTGGAGTGTTACAGGGGAGGACGGGGAGCTGTTTTTT. As protein: CAWSVTGEDGELFF. The chain couples TRBV30 to TRBJ2-2; a weak D match, TRBD1 (7 bases). Germline-derived CDR1 and CDR2 are GTSNPN and SVGIG (reference sequence). The germline V and J ends were trimmed by 0 bases and 7 bases, with 12 bases remaining between them. The CDR3 has 14 amino acids.

This clone came up many times. The chain employs TRBV4-2 and TRBJ1-1; no reliable D call. The CDR3 loop spans 13 amino acids. Germline V gene sequence: CDR1 LGHNA, CDR2 YNFKEQ. The V and J ends lost 1 base and 6 bases respectively, with 9 bases between them. Here the CDR3 reads CASSQGAGPEAFF. The CDR3, as DNA: TGTGCCAGCAGCCAAGGAGCTGGCCCTGAAGCTTTCTTT.

This chain joins TRBV27 and TRBJ2-7; tentative D call: TRBD1 (5 bases). The CDR3 spans 15 residues. V was clipped by 7 bases and J by 4 bases, with 20 bases between them. Looked up from germline, CDR1 is MNHEY and CDR2 is SMNVEV (reference sequence). The CDR3 is CASTFYPSQEYEQYF. The CDR3 DNA sequence: TGTGCCAGCACCTTTTACCCGTCACAGGAATACGAGCAGTACTTC.